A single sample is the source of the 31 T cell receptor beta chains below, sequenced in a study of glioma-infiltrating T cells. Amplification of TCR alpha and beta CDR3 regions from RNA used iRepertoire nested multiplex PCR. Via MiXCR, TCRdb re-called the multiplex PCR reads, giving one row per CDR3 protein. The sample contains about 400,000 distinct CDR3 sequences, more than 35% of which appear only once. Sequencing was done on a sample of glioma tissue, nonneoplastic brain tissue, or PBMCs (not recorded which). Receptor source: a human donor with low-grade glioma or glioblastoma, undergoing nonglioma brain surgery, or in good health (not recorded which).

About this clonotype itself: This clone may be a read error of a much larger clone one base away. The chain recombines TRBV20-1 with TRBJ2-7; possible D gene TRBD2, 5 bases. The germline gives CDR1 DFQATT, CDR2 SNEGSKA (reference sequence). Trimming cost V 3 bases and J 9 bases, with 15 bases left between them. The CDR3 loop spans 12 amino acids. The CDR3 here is CSARVGYGGQYF. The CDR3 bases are TGCAGTGCTAGGGTCGGGTATGGAGGGCAGTACTTC.

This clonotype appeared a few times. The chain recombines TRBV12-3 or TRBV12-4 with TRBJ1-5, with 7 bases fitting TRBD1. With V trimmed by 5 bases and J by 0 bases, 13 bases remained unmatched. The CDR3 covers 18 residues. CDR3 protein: CASSLEDRRHYSNQPQHF. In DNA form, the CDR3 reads TGTGCCAGCAGTCTAGAGGACAGGAGGCACTATAGCAATCAGCCCCAGCATTTT.

The CDR3 DNA is TGCGCCAGCAGCCGAGCCCGGGACCTTGATGGGGAGCAGTTCTTC. It translates to CASSRARDLDGEQFF. The chain couples TRBV4-1 to TRBJ2-1; D might be TRBD1 or TRBD2, each matching 5 bases. The CDR3 spans 15 residues. V lost 4 bases and J 10 bases, leaving 20 bases between the germline ends. Germline CDR1 reads MGHRA; CDR2 reads YSYEKL.

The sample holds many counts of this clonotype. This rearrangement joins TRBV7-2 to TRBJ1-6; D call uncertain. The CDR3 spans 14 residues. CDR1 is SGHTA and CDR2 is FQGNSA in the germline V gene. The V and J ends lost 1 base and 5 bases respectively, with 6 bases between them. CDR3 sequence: CASSLDGNNSPLHF. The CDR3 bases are TGTGCCAGCAGCTTAGACGGGAATAATTCACCCCTCCACTTT.

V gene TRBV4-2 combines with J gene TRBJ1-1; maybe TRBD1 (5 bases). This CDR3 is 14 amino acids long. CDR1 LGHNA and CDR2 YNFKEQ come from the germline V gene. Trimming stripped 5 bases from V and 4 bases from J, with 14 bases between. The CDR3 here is CASSVRGDGTEAFF. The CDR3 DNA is TGTGCCAGCAGCGTAAGGGGTGACGGCACTGAAGCTTTCTTT.

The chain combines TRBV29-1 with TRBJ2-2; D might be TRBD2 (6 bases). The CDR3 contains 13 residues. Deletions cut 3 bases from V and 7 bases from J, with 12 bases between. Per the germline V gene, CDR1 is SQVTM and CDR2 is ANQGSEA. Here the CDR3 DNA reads TGCAGCGTTGAGGAGCTAGCGATCGGGGAGCTGTTTTTT. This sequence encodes CSVEELAIGELFF.

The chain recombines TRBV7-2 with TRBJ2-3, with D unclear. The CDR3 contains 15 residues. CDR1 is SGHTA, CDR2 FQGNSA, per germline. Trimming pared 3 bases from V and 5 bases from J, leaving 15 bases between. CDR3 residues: CASSFLSEYGDTQYF. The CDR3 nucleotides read TGTGCCAGCAGCTTCCTTTCGGAGTACGGAGATACGCAGTATTTT.

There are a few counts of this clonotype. In DNA form, the CDR3 reads TGTGCCAGCAGTGAAGCGCTTCTAGCGGGAGCGTATACCGGGGAGCTGTTTTTT. Protein: CASSEALLAGAYTGELFF. The rearrangement joins TRBV2 to TRBJ2-2, with 10 bases matching TRBD2. In germline, CDR1 is SNHLY, CDR2 FYNNEI. The CDR3 contains 18 residues. The V gene end was trimmed by 0 bases and the J gene end by 5 bases; junction bases not matched to a gene: 9.

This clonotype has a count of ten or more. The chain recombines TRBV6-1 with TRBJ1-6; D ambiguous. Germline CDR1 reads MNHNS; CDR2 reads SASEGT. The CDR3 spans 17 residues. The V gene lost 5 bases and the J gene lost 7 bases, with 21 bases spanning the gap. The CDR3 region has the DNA TGTGCCAGCAGTAACACCCGATTGGGGATCCGGAATTCACCCCTCCACTTT. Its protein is CASSNTRLGIRNSPLHF.

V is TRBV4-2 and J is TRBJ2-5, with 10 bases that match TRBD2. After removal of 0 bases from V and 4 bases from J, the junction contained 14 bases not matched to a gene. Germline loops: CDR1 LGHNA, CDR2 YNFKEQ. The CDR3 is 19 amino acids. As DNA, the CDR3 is TGTGCCAGCAGCCAAGATCCGGCGACTAAGCGGGAGGGCGTAGAGACCCAGTACTTC. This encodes CASSQDPATKREGVETQYF.

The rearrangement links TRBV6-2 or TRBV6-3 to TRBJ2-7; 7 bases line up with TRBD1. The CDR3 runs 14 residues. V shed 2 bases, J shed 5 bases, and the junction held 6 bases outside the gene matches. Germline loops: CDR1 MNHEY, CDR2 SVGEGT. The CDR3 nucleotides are TGTGCCAGCAGTTACGCGACAGGGCGAAACGAGCAGTACTTC. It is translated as CASSYATGRNEQYF.

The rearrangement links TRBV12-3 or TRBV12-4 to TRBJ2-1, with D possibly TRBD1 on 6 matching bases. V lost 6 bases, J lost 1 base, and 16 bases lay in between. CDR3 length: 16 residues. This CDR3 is CASRCTEGDSYNEQFF. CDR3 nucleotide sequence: TGTGCCAGCAGGTGCACCGAGGGGGATTCCTACAATGAGCAGTTCTTC.

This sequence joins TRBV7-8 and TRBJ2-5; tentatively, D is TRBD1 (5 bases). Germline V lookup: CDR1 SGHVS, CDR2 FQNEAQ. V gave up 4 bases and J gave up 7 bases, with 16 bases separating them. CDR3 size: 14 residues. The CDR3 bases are TGTGCCAGCAGCTCCCAAGGCCAGGGATCGACCCAGTACTTC. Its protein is CASSSQGQGSTQYF.

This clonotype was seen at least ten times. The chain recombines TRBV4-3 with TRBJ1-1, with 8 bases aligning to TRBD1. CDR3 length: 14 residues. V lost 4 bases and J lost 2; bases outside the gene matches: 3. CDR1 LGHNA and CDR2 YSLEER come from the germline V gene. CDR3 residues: CASSPTGGNTEAFF. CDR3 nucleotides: TGCGCCAGCAGCCCAACAGGGGGAAACACTGAAGCTTTCTTT.

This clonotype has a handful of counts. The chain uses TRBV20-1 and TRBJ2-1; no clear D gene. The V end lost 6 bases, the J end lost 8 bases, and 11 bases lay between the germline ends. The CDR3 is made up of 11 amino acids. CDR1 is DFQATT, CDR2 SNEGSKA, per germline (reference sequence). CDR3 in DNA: TGCAGTGCCGACCCCACCCATGAGCAGTTCTTC. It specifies CSADPTHEQFF.

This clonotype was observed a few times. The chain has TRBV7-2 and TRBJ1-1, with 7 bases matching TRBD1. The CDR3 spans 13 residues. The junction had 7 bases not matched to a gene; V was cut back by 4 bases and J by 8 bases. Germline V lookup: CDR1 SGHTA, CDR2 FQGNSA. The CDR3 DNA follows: TGTGCCAGCAGCTCTAGACAGGGCAGGGAAGCTTTCTTT. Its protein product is CASSSRQGREAFF.

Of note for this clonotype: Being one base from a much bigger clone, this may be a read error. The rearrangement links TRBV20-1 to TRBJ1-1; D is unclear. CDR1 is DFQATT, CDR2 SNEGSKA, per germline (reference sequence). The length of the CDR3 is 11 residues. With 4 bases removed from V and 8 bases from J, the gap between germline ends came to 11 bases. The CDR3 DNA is TGCAGTGCTATTAGACCCCGGGAAGCTTTCTTT. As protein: CSAIRPREAFF.

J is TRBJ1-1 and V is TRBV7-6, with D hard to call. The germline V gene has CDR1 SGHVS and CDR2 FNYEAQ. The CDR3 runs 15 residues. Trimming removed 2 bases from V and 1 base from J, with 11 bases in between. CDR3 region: CASSLTPPGNTEAFF. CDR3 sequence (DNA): TGTGCCAGCAGCTTAACCCCCCCGGGGAACACTGAAGCTTTCTTT.

CDR3 amino acids: CASSFRHGRGLSLVNTEAFF. The CDR3 coding sequence is TGTGCCAGCAGCTTTAGACACGGCAGGGGACTCAGCCTCGTGAACACTGAAGCTTTCTTT. This chain connects TRBV28 to TRBJ1-1; D may be TRBD1 (6 bases). V was pared by 6 bases and J by 0 bases, with 29 bases between. This CDR3 is built from 20 residues. Germline V lookup: CDR1 MDHEN, CDR2 SYDVKM.

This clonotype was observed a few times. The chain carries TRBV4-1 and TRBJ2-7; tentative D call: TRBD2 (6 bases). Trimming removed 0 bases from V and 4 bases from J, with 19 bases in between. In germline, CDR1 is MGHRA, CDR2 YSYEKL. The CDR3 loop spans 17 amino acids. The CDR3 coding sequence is TGCGCCAGCAGCCAAGACGGGTCCGGGAGAGGAAGTTACGAGCAGTACTTC. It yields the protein CASSQDGSGRGSYEQYF.

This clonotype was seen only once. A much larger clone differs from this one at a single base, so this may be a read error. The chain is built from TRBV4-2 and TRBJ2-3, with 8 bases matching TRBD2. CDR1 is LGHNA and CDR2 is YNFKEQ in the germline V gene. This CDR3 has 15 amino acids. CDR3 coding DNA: TGTGCCAGCACCCAAGCTAGCGGGTTCACAGATACGCAGTATTTT. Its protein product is CASTQASGFTDTQYF.

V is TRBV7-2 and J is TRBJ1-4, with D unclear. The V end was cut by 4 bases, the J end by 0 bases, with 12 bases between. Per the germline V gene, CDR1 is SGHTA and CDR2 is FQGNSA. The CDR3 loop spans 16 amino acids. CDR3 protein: CASSSSRLATNEKLFF. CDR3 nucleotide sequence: TGTGCCAGCAGCTCCAGTAGGCTCGCAACTAATGAAAAACTGTTTTTT.

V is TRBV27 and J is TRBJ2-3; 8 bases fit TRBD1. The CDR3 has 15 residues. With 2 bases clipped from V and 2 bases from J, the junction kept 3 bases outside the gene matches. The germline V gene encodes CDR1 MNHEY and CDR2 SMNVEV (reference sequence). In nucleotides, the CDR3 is TGTGCCAGCAGTTTACAGGGGGCGACCACAGATACGCAGTATTTT. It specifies CASSLQGATTDTQYF.

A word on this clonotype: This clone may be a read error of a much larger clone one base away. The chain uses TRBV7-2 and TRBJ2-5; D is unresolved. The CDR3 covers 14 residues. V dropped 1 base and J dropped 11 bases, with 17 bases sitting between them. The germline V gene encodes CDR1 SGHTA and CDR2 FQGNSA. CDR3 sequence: CASSLGLTYNEQYF. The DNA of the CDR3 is TGTGCCAGCAGCTTAGGACTGACCTACAATGAGCAGTACTTC.

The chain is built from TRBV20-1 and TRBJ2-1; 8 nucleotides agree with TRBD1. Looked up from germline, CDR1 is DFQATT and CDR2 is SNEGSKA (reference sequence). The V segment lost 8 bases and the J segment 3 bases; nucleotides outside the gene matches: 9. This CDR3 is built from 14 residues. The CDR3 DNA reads TGCAGTACCCCCAGTGACAGGGGCTACAATGAGCAGTTCTTC. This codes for CSTPSDRGYNEQFF.

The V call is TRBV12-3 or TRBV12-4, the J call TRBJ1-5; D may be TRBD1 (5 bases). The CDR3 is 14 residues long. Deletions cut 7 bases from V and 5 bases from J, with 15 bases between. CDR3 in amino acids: CASTSSGLDQPQHF. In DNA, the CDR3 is TGTGCCAGCACCTCCTCAGGGCTAGATCAGCCCCAGCATTTT.

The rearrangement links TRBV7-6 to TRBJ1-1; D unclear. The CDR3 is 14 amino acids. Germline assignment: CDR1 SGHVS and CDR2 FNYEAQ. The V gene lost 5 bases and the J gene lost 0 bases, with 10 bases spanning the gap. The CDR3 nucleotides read TGTGCCAGCAGCAGGGTTTCCATGAACACTGAAGCTTTCTTT. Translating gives CASSRVSMNTEAFF.

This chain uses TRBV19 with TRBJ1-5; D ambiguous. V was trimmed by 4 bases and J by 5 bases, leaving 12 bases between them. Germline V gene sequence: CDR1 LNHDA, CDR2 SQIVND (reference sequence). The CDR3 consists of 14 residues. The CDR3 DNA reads TGTGCCAGTAGTAGGGTAGGCAGATATCAGCCCCAGCATTTT. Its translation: CASSRVGRYQPQHF.

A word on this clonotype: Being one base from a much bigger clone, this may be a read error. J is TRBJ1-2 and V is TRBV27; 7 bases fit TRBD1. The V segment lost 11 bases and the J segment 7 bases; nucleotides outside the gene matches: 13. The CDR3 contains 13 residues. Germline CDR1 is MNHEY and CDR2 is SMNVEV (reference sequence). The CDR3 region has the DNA TGTGCCGGCGGATATCGGGACAGTCGTGGCTACACCTTC. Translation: CAGGYRDSRGYTF.

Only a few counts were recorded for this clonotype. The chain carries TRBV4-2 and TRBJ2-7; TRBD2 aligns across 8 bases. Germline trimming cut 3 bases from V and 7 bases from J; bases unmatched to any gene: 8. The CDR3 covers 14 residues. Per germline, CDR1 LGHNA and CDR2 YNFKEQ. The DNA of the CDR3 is TGTGCCAGCAGCCATCCCGGGACTAGTTATGAGCAGTACTTC. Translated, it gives CASSHPGTSYEQYF.

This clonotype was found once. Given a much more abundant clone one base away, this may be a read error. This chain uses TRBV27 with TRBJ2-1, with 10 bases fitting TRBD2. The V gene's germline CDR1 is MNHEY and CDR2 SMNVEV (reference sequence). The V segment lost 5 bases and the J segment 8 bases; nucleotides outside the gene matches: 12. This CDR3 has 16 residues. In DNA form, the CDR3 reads TGTGCCAGCAGTGACAACCCTCTAGCGGGAGTGGATGAGCAGTTCTTC. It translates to CASSDNPLAGVDEQFF.